The rows below give T cell receptor beta chains drawn from one sample of a study of beta chain features in type 1 diabetes. Repertoires were generated with immunoSEQ multiplex PCR, while TCRdb's copy carries only in-frame clones and drops some. The sample consists of about 160,000 clones, roughly 60% of them appearing once. The sequenced sample was naive CD4+ T cells from blood. These receptors were taken from a man aged 25 to 40 with type 1 diabetes. Each CDR3 is given with its conserved first and last residue. Fields, in order: D gene, J gene, V gene, clone size, CDR3 DNA, CDR3 protein. D genes are given only for firm matches. Part of the rows lack a size; the others show once, few, many or a class for expanded clones.

D gene: NA
J gene: TRBJ2-3
V gene: TRBV14
clone size: NA
CDR3 DNA: TGTGCCAGCAGCCAAGGGACCCTCGAGGGGCAGTATTTT
CDR3 protein: CASSQGTLEGQYF

D gene: NA
J gene: TRBJ2-3
V gene: TRBV7-2
clone size: NA
CDR3 DNA: TGTGCCAGCAGCAACCAACAGGGTTCGGATACGCAGTATTTT
CDR3 protein: CASSNQQGSDTQYF

D gene: TRBD2
J gene: TRBJ2-3
V gene: TRBV15
clone size: NA
CDR3 DNA: TGTGCCACCAGCAAACGACTAGCGGGGGACACAGATACGCAGTATTTT
CDR3 protein: CATSKRLAGDTDTQYF

D gene: NA
J gene: TRBJ1-6
V gene: TRBV29-1
clone size: few
CDR3 DNA: TGCAGCGTTGAGCGTTGGGGGGATAATTCACCCCTCCACTTT
CDR3 protein: CSVERWGDNSPLHF

D gene: NA
J gene: TRBJ2-3
V gene: TRBV4-3
clone size: few
CDR3 DNA: TGCGCCAGCAGCCAAGACCTTGCCACAGATACGCAGTATTTT
CDR3 protein: CASSQDLATDTQYF

D gene: NA
J gene: TRBJ1-1
V gene: TRBV25-1
clone size: few
CDR3 DNA: TGTGCCAGCCAGGGATGGAACACTGAAGCTTTCTTT
CDR3 protein: CASQGWNTEAFF

D gene: NA
J gene: TRBJ2-1
V gene: TRBV9
clone size: NA
CDR3 DNA: TGTGCCAGCAGCTTCCCCGGGACACATAATGAGCAGTTCTTC
CDR3 protein: CASSFPGTHNEQFF

D gene: TRBD1
J gene: TRBJ1-2
V gene: TRBV30
clone size: once
CDR3 DNA: TGTGCCTGGAGTGGGACAGGTCGGTCCTATGGCTACACCTTC
CDR3 protein: CAWSGTGRSYGYTF

D gene: TRBD2
J gene: TRBJ2-1
V gene: TRBV30
clone size: NA
CDR3 DNA: TGTGCCTGGAGTGTTGCTCTAGCGGGGTACAATGAGCAGTTCTTC
CDR3 protein: CAWSVALAGYNEQFF

D gene: TRBD1
J gene: TRBJ1-1
V gene: TRBV7-9
clone size: NA
CDR3 DNA: TGTGCCAGCAGTCAGAGGGGACAGGGGAACACTGAAGCTTTCTTT
CDR3 protein: CASSQRGQGNTEAFF

D gene: TRBD1
J gene: TRBJ1-2
V gene: TRBV29-1
clone size: NA
CDR3 DNA: TGCAGCGTTGACACCGGGACAGGGGATAACTATGGCTACACCTTC
CDR3 protein: CSVDTGTGDNYGYTF

D gene: NA
J gene: TRBJ2-7
V gene: TRBV4-3
clone size: NA
CDR3 DNA: TGCGCCAGCAGCCAAGATCGGACGTATAGCTCCTACGAGCAGTACTTC
CDR3 protein: CASSQDRTYSSYEQYF

D gene: TRBD1
J gene: TRBJ1-1
V gene: TRBV9
clone size: NA
CDR3 DNA: TGTGCCAGCAGCAAGCAACCGGGACAGATGGAGCCTGAAGCTTTCTTT
CDR3 protein: CASSKQPGQMEPEAFF

D gene: NA
J gene: TRBJ1-4
V gene: TRBV30
clone size: few
CDR3 DNA: TGTGCCTGGAGTCCCACGGCGGGTGAAAAACTGTTTTTT
CDR3 protein: CAWSPTAGEKLFF

D gene: TRBD1
J gene: TRBJ2-5
V gene: TRBV5-6
clone size: NA
CDR3 DNA: TGTGCCAGCAGCCGTGTTGTAGGGGGCGCAGGAGAGACCCAGTACTTC
CDR3 protein: CASSRVVGGAGETQYF

D gene: NA
J gene: TRBJ1-2
V gene: TRBV7-2
clone size: NA
CDR3 DNA: TGTGCCAGCAGCTTAGATACAGATGGCTACACCTTC
CDR3 protein: CASSLDTDGYTF

D gene: TRBD2
J gene: TRBJ2-7
V gene: TRBV2
clone size: NA
CDR3 DNA: TGTGCCAGCAATATAGCGGGTGCACCCTACGAGCAGTACTTC
CDR3 protein: CASNIAGAPYEQYF

D gene: NA
J gene: TRBJ1-2
V gene: TRBV30
clone size: NA
CDR3 DNA: TGTGCCACTCAGGCGGCCTATGGCTACACCTTC
CDR3 protein: CATQAAYGYTF

D gene: NA
J gene: TRBJ1-3
V gene: TRBV9
clone size: NA
CDR3 DNA: TGTGCCAGCAGCCCCCGGGACCTCCGAAACTCTGGAAACACCATATATTTT
CDR3 protein: CASSPRDLRNSGNTIYF

D gene: NA
J gene: TRBJ2-5
V gene: TRBV30
clone size: NA
CDR3 DNA: TGTGCCTGGAGCGAGGGGATCGAGGAGACCCAGTACTTC
CDR3 protein: CAWSEGIEETQYF

D gene: TRBD1
J gene: TRBJ2-5
V gene: TRBV29-1
clone size: NA
CDR3 DNA: TGCAGCGTTGAGAGAGGACAGGGAGGAGAGACCCAGTACTTC
CDR3 protein: CSVERGQGGETQYF

D gene: TRBD1
J gene: TRBJ1-2
V gene: TRBV25-1
clone size: few
CDR3 DNA: TGTGCCAGCAGCAAACCAAGTGGCCAGGGGGCCCGCGATGGCTACACCTTC
CDR3 protein: CASSKPSGQGARDGYTF

D gene: NA
J gene: TRBJ1-1
V gene: TRBV7-9
clone size: NA
CDR3 DNA: TGTGCCAGCAGCTTAGCGCAGGGTAAAACTGAAGCTTTCTTT
CDR3 protein: CASSLAQGKTEAFF

D gene: TRBD1
J gene: TRBJ1-2
V gene: TRBV7-9
clone size: NA
CDR3 DNA: TGTGCCAGCAGCCTCGGGACAGAGAATGGCTACACCTTC
CDR3 protein: CASSLGTENGYTF

D gene: NA
J gene: TRBJ2-5
V gene: TRBV4-3
clone size: NA
CDR3 DNA: TGCGCCAGCAGCCAAGACAGGGGTGAGACCCAGTACTTC
CDR3 protein: CASSQDRGETQYF

D gene: TRBD2
J gene: TRBJ2-3
V gene: TRBV7-2
clone size: NA
CDR3 DNA: TGTGCCAGCAGCTTCACCCTTTTGACTAGCGGGGCGTACACAGATACGCAGTATTTT
CDR3 protein: CASSFTLLTSGAYTDTQYF

D gene: NA
J gene: TRBJ2-4
V gene: TRBV2
clone size: NA
CDR3 DNA: TGTGCCAGCAGTGACCGTAGGGGCGCCAAAAACATTCAGTACTTC
CDR3 protein: CASSDRRGAKNIQYF

D gene: NA
J gene: TRBJ1-4
V gene: TRBV15
clone size: NA
CDR3 DNA: TGTGCCACCAGCAGGGGAAACAGGGAAAAACTGTTTTTT
CDR3 protein: CATSRGNREKLFF

D gene: TRBD1
J gene: TRBJ2-3
V gene: TRBV7-7
clone size: NA
CDR3 DNA: TGTGCTAGCAGCATGGGACAGGGACTCACAGATACGCAGTATTTT
CDR3 protein: CASSMGQGLTDTQYF

D gene: TRBD2
J gene: TRBJ2-3
V gene: TRBV2
clone size: NA
CDR3 DNA: TGTGCCAGCAGCGGACTAGCGGGGTTCCGCACAGATACGCAGTATTTT
CDR3 protein: CASSGLAGFRTDTQYF

D gene: NA
J gene: TRBJ2-5
V gene: TRBV20-1
clone size: NA
CDR3 DNA: TGCAGTGCTAGAGATGAAGAGACCCAGTACTTC
CDR3 protein: CSARDEETQYF

D gene: TRBD1
J gene: TRBJ2-4
V gene: TRBV4-1
clone size: NA
CDR3 DNA: TGCGCCAGCAGCCAACCGGGACAGGACATAAACATTCAGTACTTC
CDR3 protein: CASSQPGQDINIQYF

D gene: TRBD1
J gene: TRBJ2-5
V gene: TRBV13
clone size: NA
CDR3 DNA: TGTGCCAGCAGCCGACCGGGACAGGTTAGAACGGAGACCCAGTACTTC
CDR3 protein: CASSRPGQVRTETQYF

D gene: NA
J gene: TRBJ2-3
V gene: TRBV7-7
clone size: NA
CDR3 DNA: TGTGCTAGCAGCTTAGATGGGAACACAGATACGCAGTATTTT
CDR3 protein: CASSLDGNTDTQYF

D gene: NA
J gene: TRBJ2-5
V gene: TRBV4-1
clone size: NA
CDR3 DNA: TGCGCCAGCAGCCAAGATAGGACTTCGAGGGAGACCCAGTACTTC
CDR3 protein: CASSQDRTSRETQYF

D gene: NA
J gene: TRBJ1-3
V gene: TRBV30
clone size: NA
CDR3 DNA: TGTGCCTGGGAGAAGGGGCTTGGAAACACCATATATTTT
CDR3 protein: CAWEKGLGNTIYF

D gene: NA
J gene: TRBJ2-5
V gene: TRBV28
clone size: NA
CDR3 DNA: TGTGCCAGCAGTTTAGGGACCCAGTACTTC
CDR3 protein: CASSLGTQYF

D gene: TRBD1
J gene: TRBJ2-7
V gene: TRBV29-1
clone size: NA
CDR3 DNA: TGCAGCGCAGGACAGGGGCTGACCTACGAGCAGTACTTC
CDR3 protein: CSAGQGLTYEQYF

D gene: TRBD1
J gene: TRBJ2-7
V gene: TRBV25-1
clone size: NA
CDR3 DNA: TGTGCCAGCCGAAGACAGGGCGCGTACGAGCAGTACTTC
CDR3 protein: CASRRQGAYEQYF

D gene: NA
J gene: TRBJ1-4
V gene: TRBV20-1
clone size: NA
CDR3 DNA: TGCAGTATTAGTCGGTTTGAAAAACTGTTTTTT
CDR3 protein: CSISRFEKLFF

D gene: NA
J gene: TRBJ1-1
V gene: TRBV30
clone size: few
CDR3 DNA: TGTGCCTGGAGTGTACAGGGAGACACTGAAGCTTTCTTT
CDR3 protein: CAWSVQGDTEAFF

D gene: NA
J gene: TRBJ1-1
V gene: TRBV29-1
clone size: NA
CDR3 DNA: TGCAGCGTACAGATGGGACGGTTGAACACTGAAGCTTTCTTT
CDR3 protein: CSVQMGRLNTEAFF

D gene: TRBD2
J gene: TRBJ2-5
V gene: TRBV9
clone size: NA
CDR3 DNA: TGTGCCAGCAGCGTAGGTGCTAGCGGGGGAGGCGAGACCCAGTACTTC
CDR3 protein: CASSVGASGGGETQYF

D gene: TRBD1
J gene: TRBJ2-7
V gene: TRBV11-2
clone size: few
CDR3 DNA: TGTGCCAGCAGCCTCGACAGGGTACAGTACTTC
CDR3 protein: CASSLDRVQYF

D gene: TRBD2
J gene: TRBJ2-3
V gene: TRBV18
clone size: few
CDR3 DNA: TGTGCCAGCTCACCACCAACTAGCGCCACAGATACGCAGTATTTT
CDR3 protein: CASSPPTSATDTQYF

D gene: NA
J gene: TRBJ2-1
V gene: TRBV7-9
clone size: NA
CDR3 DNA: TGTGCCAGCAGCTCCCTCCGACAGGATGAGCAGTTCTTC
CDR3 protein: CASSSLRQDEQFF

D gene: TRBD1
J gene: TRBJ2-5
V gene: TRBV29-1
clone size: NA
CDR3 DNA: TGCAGCGCGGAGACAGGGAGAGAGACCCAGTACTTC
CDR3 protein: CSAETGRETQYF

D gene: TRBD2
J gene: TRBJ2-1
V gene: TRBV13
clone size: few
CDR3 DNA: TGTGCCAGCAGCTTATTAGCGGGGGGCTACAATGAGCAGTTCTTC
CDR3 protein: CASSLLAGGYNEQFF

D gene: NA
J gene: TRBJ2-7
V gene: TRBV5-6
clone size: NA
CDR3 DNA: TGTGCCAGCAGCTTGGCCAAGGGGTATGCTGACGAGCAGTACTTC
CDR3 protein: CASSLAKGYADEQYF

D gene: NA
J gene: TRBJ1-2
V gene: TRBV15
clone size: NA
CDR3 DNA: TGTGCCACCAGCAGAGATCTAGGACAGCAGACCTTC
CDR3 protein: CATSRDLGQQTF

D gene: TRBD1
J gene: TRBJ1-6
V gene: TRBV30
clone size: NA
CDR3 DNA: TGTGCCTGGAGTGAGGGACAGTATAATTCACCCCTCCACTTT
CDR3 protein: CAWSEGQYNSPLHF

D gene: NA
J gene: TRBJ2-3
V gene: TRBV5-4
clone size: once
CDR3 DNA: TGTGCCAGCAGCTTGGGAGAAGGAGATACGCAGTATTTT
CDR3 protein: CASSLGEGDTQYF

D gene: NA
J gene: TRBJ2-3
V gene: TRBV10-3
clone size: NA
CDR3 DNA: TGTGCCATCAGTGAAAGGACGGCAGAGGGGGATACGCAGTATTTT
CDR3 protein: CAISERTAEGDTQYF

D gene: NA
J gene: TRBJ2-1
V gene: TRBV30
clone size: few
CDR3 DNA: TGTGCCTGGAGTGGGGGCAGCTCCTACAATGAGCAGTTCTTC
CDR3 protein: CAWSGGSSYNEQFF

D gene: NA
J gene: TRBJ2-7
V gene: TRBV4-3
clone size: NA
CDR3 DNA: TGCGCCAGCAGCCAAAGGGCAGGGTCGGGAACCTACGAGCAGTACTTC
CDR3 protein: CASSQRAGSGTYEQYF